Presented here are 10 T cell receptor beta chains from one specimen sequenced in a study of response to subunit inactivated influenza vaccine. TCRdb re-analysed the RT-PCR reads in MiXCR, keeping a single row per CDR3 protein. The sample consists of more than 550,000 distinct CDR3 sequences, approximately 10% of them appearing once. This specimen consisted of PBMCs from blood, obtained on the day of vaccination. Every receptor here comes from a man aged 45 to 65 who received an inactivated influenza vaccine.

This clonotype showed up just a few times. The CDR3 spells CASSQDRLAVYEQYF. CDR3 coding DNA: TGTGCCAGCAGCCAAGATCGCCTAGCAGTCTACGAGCAGTACTTC. The gene calls are TRBV3-1 and TRBJ2-7; D perhaps matches TRBD2 (5 bases). This CDR3 spans 15 amino acids. In germline, CDR1 is LGHDT, CDR2 YNNKEL (reference sequence). V was pared by 0 bases and J by 3 bases, with 12 bases between.

CDR3 amino acids: CATGTGGADGYTF. In DNA, the CDR3 is TGTGCCACCGGGACAGGGGGCGCGGATGGCTACACCTTC. V and J are TRBV10-3 and TRBJ1-2; 12 bases match TRBD1. The CDR3 has 13 amino acids. Trimming removed 10 bases from V and 6 bases from J; junction bases left unmatched: 6. Germline V CDR1 and CDR2: ENHRY, SYGVKD.

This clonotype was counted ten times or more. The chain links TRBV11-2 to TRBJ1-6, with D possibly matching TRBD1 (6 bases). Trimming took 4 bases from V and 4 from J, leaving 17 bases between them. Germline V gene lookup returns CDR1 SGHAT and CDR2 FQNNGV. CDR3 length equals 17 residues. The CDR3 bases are TGTGCCAGCAGCTCCGTGGGGGGGCGAGCTTATAATTCACCCCTCCACTTT. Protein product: CASSSVGGRAYNSPLHF.

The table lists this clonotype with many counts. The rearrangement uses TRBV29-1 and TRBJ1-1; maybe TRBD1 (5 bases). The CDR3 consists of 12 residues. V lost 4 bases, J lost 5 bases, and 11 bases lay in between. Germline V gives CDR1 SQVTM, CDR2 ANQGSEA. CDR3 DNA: TGCAGCGTTGCTGGGCAGGGTACTGAAGCTTTCTTT. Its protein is CSVAGQGTEAFF.

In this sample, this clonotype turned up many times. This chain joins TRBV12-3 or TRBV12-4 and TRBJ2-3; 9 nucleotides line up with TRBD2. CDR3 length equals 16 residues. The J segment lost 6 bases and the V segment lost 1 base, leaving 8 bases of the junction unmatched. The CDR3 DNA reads TGTGCCAGCAGTTTAGATGGCGGGAGGGCCCGCGATACGCAGTATTTT. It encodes CASSLDGGRARDTQYF.

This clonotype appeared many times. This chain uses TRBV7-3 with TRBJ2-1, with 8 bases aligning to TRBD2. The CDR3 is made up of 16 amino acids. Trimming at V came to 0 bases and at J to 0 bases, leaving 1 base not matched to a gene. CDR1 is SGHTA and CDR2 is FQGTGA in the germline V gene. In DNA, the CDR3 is TGTGCCAGCAGCTTAACCGGACTAGCCTCCTACAATGAGCAGTTCTTC. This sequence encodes CASSLTGLASYNEQFF.

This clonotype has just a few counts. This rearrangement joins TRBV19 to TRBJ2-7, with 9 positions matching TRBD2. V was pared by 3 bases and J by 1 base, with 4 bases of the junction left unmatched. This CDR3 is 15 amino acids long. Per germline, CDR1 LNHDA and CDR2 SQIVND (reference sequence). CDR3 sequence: CASSMVAGESYEQYF. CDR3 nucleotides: TGTGCCAGTAGTATGGTAGCGGGAGAATCCTACGAGCAGTACTTC.

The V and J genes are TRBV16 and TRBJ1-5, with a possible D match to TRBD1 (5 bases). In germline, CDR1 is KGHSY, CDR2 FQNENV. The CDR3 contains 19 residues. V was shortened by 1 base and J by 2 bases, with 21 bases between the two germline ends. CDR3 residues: CASSQWGLRDPGGNQPQHF. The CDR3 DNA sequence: TGTGCCAGCAGCCAATGGGGCTTGAGGGACCCCGGGGGCAATCAGCCCCAGCATTTT.

CDR3 sequence: CASSLTVSYEQYF. The CDR3 coding sequence is TGTGCCAGCAGCCTGACTGTCTCCTACGAGCAGTACTTC. The chain couples TRBV6-1 to TRBJ2-7; no clear D. Germline values: CDR1 MNHNS, CDR2 SASEGT. The CDR3 has 13 amino acids. V lost 6 bases, J lost 0 bases, and 9 bases lay in between.

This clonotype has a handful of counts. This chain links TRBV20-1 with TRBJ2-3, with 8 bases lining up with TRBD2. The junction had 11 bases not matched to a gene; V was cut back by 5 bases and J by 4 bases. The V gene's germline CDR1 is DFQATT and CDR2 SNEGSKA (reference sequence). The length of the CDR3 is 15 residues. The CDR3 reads CSAPPAGVFPDTQYF. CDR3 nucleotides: TGCAGTGCTCCCCCAGCGGGAGTTTTCCCAGATACGCAGTATTTT.